This T cell receptor beta chain was found in a study of blood T cell repertoires in COVID-19. Study details: Collection of acute and convalescent COVID-19 samples took place in the United States, Italy and Spain. Sample material is recorded as cDNA or gDNA derived from T cells, B-cell-depleted T cells, or PBMCs.

Trimming left V 3 bases short and J 4 bases short, with 15 bases between. CDR3 length equals 15 residues. Per germline, CDR1 LNHDA and CDR2 SQIVND (reference sequence). Source study methods: From reference gene primer amplification, estimates of nucleated cell counts were derived. Clones were read by immunoSEQ multiplex PCR, and TCRdb kept only the in-frame ones, dropping some. V, J and clone size reflect that table, while D and trimming were determined from the DNA. The data show tens of thousands of clones, roughly four fifths seen once. This clone is a singleton in its sample. The TCR comes from a human donor with acute or convalescent COVID-19. The donor label of this sample is uncertain. The chain links TRBV19 to TRBJ1-1, with unresolved D. The sample taken for sequencing was peripheral blood. Here the CDR3 DNA reads TGTGCCAGTAGTATCCCAGTCTTTTCGGGCACTGAAGCTTTCTTT. It encodes CASSIPVFSGTEAFF.